One sample yielded the 3 T cell receptor beta chains listed below, sequenced in a study of shared clonotypes between healthy human individuals. Naive-designated CD8 cells lacked CD45RO, were positively enriched for CCR7, and omitted terminally differentiated effector memory CD45RA+ cells. TCRdb keeps only in-frame clones here, not all; method: immunoSEQ multiplex PCR. This sample has around 600,000 clones, with 95% found just once. The sequenced material came from naive CD8+ T cells sorted from blood. Source of these receptors: a woman aged 25 to 39 in good health.

The rearrangement uses TRBV5-5 and TRBJ1-2; D is ambiguous. The germline CDR1 and CDR2 sequences are SGHKS and YYEKEE (reference sequence). This CDR3 is built from 15 residues. The V gene lost 0 bases and the J gene lost 4 bases, with 13 bases spanning the gap. The CDR3 spells CASSLVWASAYGYTF. DNA for the CDR3: TGTGCCAGCAGCTTGGTATGGGCCAGCGCCTATGGCTACACCTTC.

The V gene is TRBV6-6, the J gene TRBJ2-1; 9 bases line up with TRBD2. After removal of 8 bases from V and 5 bases from J, the junction contained 4 bases not matched to a gene. Germline V gives CDR1 MNHNY, CDR2 SVGAGI (reference sequence). The CDR3 covers 13 residues. CDR3 sequence (DNA): TGTGCCAGCGCTAGCGGGGAAAACAATGAGCAGTTCTTC. Translation: CASASGENNEQFF.

V and J are TRBV6-5 and TRBJ1-2; TRBD1 aligns across 8 bases. The J segment lost 4 bases and the V segment lost 9 bases, leaving 7 bases of the junction unmatched. The CDR3 consists of 13 residues. Germline V lookup: CDR1 MNHEY, CDR2 SVGAGI. CDR3 protein: CASSQGAIYGYTF. The CDR3 bases are TGTGCCAGTTCTCAGGGGGCTATCTATGGCTACACCTTC.